This T cell receptor (beta chain) is drawn from a study of Ad26.COV2.S vaccination and SARS-CoV-2 variants. A note on this clone: Its antigen is still unknown.

Using immunoSEQ multiplex PCR, the repertoire was profiled, and TCRdb retains in-frame clones only, with some absent. Of approximately 300,000 clones in the sample, about 82% were seen once. Stated treatment: around 19 received Ad26.COV2.S at low or high dose, single or two shots; about five received placebo; per-sample allocation not given. Samples were taken on day 63 after the first vaccine or placebo injection. Whole-study results and caveats: Total T cell responses may have been underestimated by the TCR breadth and depth analyses.

The CDR3 length is 13 residues. Germline V CDR1 and CDR2: MNHEY, SVGEGT. V was pared by 5 bases and J by 0 bases, with 7 bases between. This sequence originates from a person aged 18 to 65 who received the Ad26.COV2.S COVID-19 vaccine or a placebo. The specimen comprised peripheral blood, sampled in a trial of Ad26.COV2.S vaccine versus placebo. The chain joins TRBV6-2 or TRBV6-3 to TRBJ1-1, with D unresolved. In nucleotides, the CDR3 is TGTGCCAGCAGTGATCTAATGAACACTGAAGCTTTCTTT. Amino acid sequence: CASSDLMNTEAFF.